This entry describes one T cell receptor beta chain. Its antigen is unknown. The data are from a study of cytomegalovirus exposure and HLA in healthy donors. Study at large: Early on, a data release was issued that held some 91 million unique TCRs from HLA-typed donors.

Whole-study results and caveats: In vitro testing confirmed three CMV-associated chains as specific for CMV antigens. Reports described diagnosis of cytomegalovirus status by the classifier as highly specific and sensitive.

Both 60 Vbeta primers and 13 Jbeta primers went into the PCR. Profiling relied on immunoSEQ multiplex PCR, and the TCRdb table lists in-frame clones only, not all of them. The data hold about 190,000 clones, with about 84% observed a single time. CDR3 length: 12 amino acids. The V segment lost 11 bases and the J segment 5 bases; nucleotides outside the gene matches: 5. In germline, CDR1 is MDHEN, CDR2 SYDVKM. The clonotype originates from a woman in her twenties or thirties in good health and CMV-seropositive. The V call is TRBV28, the J call TRBJ2-2; the match to TRBD2 covers 7 bases. The sequencing input was PBMCs. As DNA, the CDR3 is TGTGCCGGAGCGGGATATACCGGGGAGCTGTTTTTT. It encodes CAGAGYTGELFF.